This is a list of T cell receptor beta chains from one sample in a study of blood T cells in healthy people across ages. From the 5' RACE reads, TCRdb called clonotypes with MiXCR, one entry per CDR3 protein. This table holds around 690,000 distinct CDR3 sequences, under 65% found once. Specimen: blood. These receptors all come from a man aged 55-75 years in good health. CDR3s include the opening cysteine and the closing phenylalanine or tryptophan. The order of the fields is clone size, D gene, J gene, V gene, CDR3 DNA, CDR3 protein. A D gene is named only where the DNA matches it firmly. Not all rows give a size; the values are once, few, many and, for expanded clones, a class.

abundance: .
d_gene: .
j_gene: TRBJ2-3
v_gene: TRBV6-1
CDR3nt: TGTGCCAGCATGCCCGGCTCAGATACGCGGTATTTT
CDR3aa: CASMPGSDTRYF

abundance: .
d_gene: TRBD1
j_gene: TRBJ1-2
v_gene: TRBV2
CDR3nt: TGTGCCAGCAGGCTGACAGGGCCCGGCTATGGCTACACCTTC
CDR3aa: CASRLTGPGYGYTF

abundance: many
d_gene: TRBD1
j_gene: TRBJ1-6
v_gene: TRBV2
CDR3nt: TGTGCCAGCAGTGGCTCCGGGACAGTTAATTCACCCCTCCACTTT
CDR3aa: CASSGSGTVNSPLHF

abundance: .
d_gene: .
j_gene: TRBJ2-1
v_gene: TRBV5-1
CDR3nt: TGCGCCAGCAGCTTGAGGCAGAACAATGAGCAGTTCTTC
CDR3aa: CASSLRQNNEQFF

abundance: .
d_gene: TRBD2
j_gene: TRBJ2-3
v_gene: TRBV5-8
CDR3nt: TGTGCCAGCAGGGTGGGACTAGCCGGTACAATAGGCACAGATACGCAGTATTTT
CDR3aa: CASRVGLAGTIGTDTQYF

abundance: .
d_gene: .
j_gene: TRBJ2-1
v_gene: TRBV3-1
CDR3nt: TGTGCCAGCAGCCAAATAGGGGGTGAGCAGTTCTTC
CDR3aa: CASSQIGGEQFF

abundance: .
d_gene: .
j_gene: TRBJ1-1
v_gene: TRBV10-1
CDR3nt: TGCGCTAGCACCCTAAGGGGGGGAAAAAACACTGAAGCTTTCTTT
CDR3aa: CASTLRGGKNTEAFF

abundance: .
d_gene: TRBD2
j_gene: TRBJ2-7
v_gene: TRBV6-2/TRBV6-3
CDR3nt: TGTGCCAGCAGTAGAAATCCGGGAGCGGGATCGAACGAGCAGTACTTC
CDR3aa: CASSRNPGAGSNEQYF

abundance: .
d_gene: TRBD2
j_gene: TRBJ2-5
v_gene: TRBV20-1
CDR3nt: TGCAGTGCCCTCATCCCAGCTAGCGGGGGTGAGACCCAGTACTTC
CDR3aa: CSALIPASGGETQYF

abundance: .
d_gene: .
j_gene: TRBJ2-3
v_gene: TRBV12-3/TRBV12-4
CDR3nt: TGTGCCAGCAGTTGCGGGGTGAGAGGAGATATGCAGTATTTT
CDR3aa: CASSCGVRGDMQYF

abundance: .
d_gene: .
j_gene: TRBJ2-6
v_gene: TRBV10-3
CDR3nt: TGTGCCATCAGTGAGTCGCCCAACCCTTCTGGGGCCAACGTCCTGACTTTC
CDR3aa: CAISESPNPSGANVLTF

abundance: .
d_gene: .
j_gene: TRBJ2-7
v_gene: TRBV29-1
CDR3nt: TGCAGCGTGGGGACCCGGGGCTACGAGCAGTACTTC
CDR3aa: CSVGTRGYEQYF

abundance: many
d_gene: TRBD1
j_gene: TRBJ2-5
v_gene: TRBV29-1
CDR3nt: TGCAGCGTCCCCATGGACAGGGGTATTTTGGAGACCCAGTACTTC
CDR3aa: CSVPMDRGILETQYF

abundance: few
d_gene: .
j_gene: TRBJ1-1
v_gene: TRBV7-2
CDR3nt: TGTGCCAGCAGCTTCGGTAGGGGGATGAACACTGAAGCTTTCTTT
CDR3aa: CASSFGRGMNTEAFF

abundance: .
d_gene: TRBD1
j_gene: TRBJ1-1
v_gene: TRBV5-1
CDR3nt: TGCGCCAGCAGCGTCACCGGGACAGGGGGGATTGAAGCTTTCTTT
CDR3aa: CASSVTGTGGIEAFF

abundance: .
d_gene: TRBD1
j_gene: TRBJ1-2
v_gene: TRBV7-2
CDR3nt: TGTGCCAGCAGCTTAGCGGGGACAGGGATAAGCCGCGGCTACACCTTC
CDR3aa: CASSLAGTGISRGYTF

abundance: once
d_gene: TRBD2
j_gene: TRBJ2-3
v_gene: TRBV5-5
CDR3nt: TGTGCCAGCAGCTTGGCGAACGGACTAGCGGGGGGGCCGGTCACAGATACGCAGTATTTT
CDR3aa: CASSLANGLAGGPVTDTQYF

abundance: .
d_gene: .
j_gene: TRBJ2-7
v_gene: TRBV6-6
CDR3nt: TGTGCCAGCAGGGAGGGGAGGACCCCCTACGAGCAGTACTTC
CDR3aa: CASREGRTPYEQYF

abundance: .
d_gene: .
j_gene: TRBJ2-5
v_gene: TRBV7-2
CDR3nt: TGTGCCAGCACCAATCCGGGCTCAGAGACCCAGTACTTC
CDR3aa: CASTNPGSETQYF

abundance: once
d_gene: .
j_gene: TRBJ2-3
v_gene: TRBV6-5
CDR3nt: TGTGCCAGCAGTTACAAGCCAGGAGATACGCAGTATTTT
CDR3aa: CASSYKPGDTQYF

abundance: .
d_gene: .
j_gene: TRBJ2-3
v_gene: TRBV15
CDR3nt: TGTGCCACCAGCAGAGGGGCCACAGATACGCAGTATTTT
CDR3aa: CATSRGATDTQYF